The 22 T cell receptor beta chains below were found in one sample sequenced in a study of blood T cell repertoires in COVID-19. Using immunoSEQ multiplex PCR, the repertoire was profiled, and TCRdb retains in-frame clones only, with some absent. Among about 380,000 clones, over 65% were seen once, and the ten largest hold roughly 1.1%. Sequenced sample: peripheral blood. The receptors stem from a human donor with acute or convalescent COVID-19. The donor label of this sample is uncertain.

As regards this clone: This same CDR3 is encoded by further DNA sequences in the sample. This sequence joins TRBV18 and TRBJ2-2; tentative D call: TRBD1 (5 bases). Germline CDR1 is KGHSH and CDR2 is LQKENI. The CDR3 is made up of 15 amino acids. V dropped 3 bases and J dropped 1 base, with 9 bases sitting between them. The CDR3 loop reads CASSPSGQNTGELFF. DNA for the CDR3: TGTGCCAGCTCACCCTCAGGGCAGAACACCGGGGAGCTGTTTTTT.

The DNA of the CDR3 is TGCGCCAGCAGCTTGATTCGGGGGTCCTATAATTCACCCCTCCACTTT. It encodes CASSLIRGSYNSPLHF. This sequence joins TRBV5-1 and TRBJ1-6; D possibly corresponds to TRBD1 (5 bases). V dropped 1 base and J dropped 1 base, with 9 bases sitting between them. The length of the CDR3 is 16 residues. Germline CDR1 SGHRS, CDR2 YFSETQ.

The chain uses TRBV6-5 and TRBJ1-1; perhaps TRBD1 as D (5 bases). Germline V CDR1 and CDR2: MNHEY, SVGAGI. V was pared by 6 bases and J by 4 bases, with 6 bases between. This CDR3 comprises 11 residues. The CDR3 DNA sequence: TGTGCCAGCAGCCAGGGCACTGAAGCTTTCTTT. Its translation is CASSQGTEAFF.

This sequence joins TRBV5-6 and TRBJ1-3; no reliable D call. The CDR3 loop spans 13 amino acids. Trimming left V 2 bases short and J 0 bases short, with 3 bases between. CDR1 is SGHDT, CDR2 YYEEEE, per germline. The CDR3 region is CASSFYSGNTIYF. CDR3 DNA: TGTGCCAGCAGCTTTTACTCTGGAAACACCATATATTTT.

J is TRBJ2-1 and V is TRBV5-6; tentatively, D is TRBD1 (6 bases). Germline-derived CDR1 and CDR2 are SGHDT and YYEEEE. Trimming took 0 bases from V and 9 from J, leaving 13 bases between them. The CDR3 contains 14 residues. The CDR3 coding sequence is TGTGCCAGCAGCTTGGGCACTCTAGGGGGTGAGCAGTTCTTC. This sequence encodes CASSLGTLGGEQFF.

This clone was observed a few times. This sequence joins TRBV18 and TRBJ1-1; no clear D gene. Germline assignment: CDR1 KGHSH and CDR2 LQKENI. The V end was cut by 2 bases, the J end by 0 bases, with 7 bases between. The CDR3 consists of 14 residues. For the CDR3, the DNA is TGTGCCAGCTCACCAAACGTAGTGAACACTGAAGCTTTCTTT. This codes for CASSPNVVNTEAFF.

The chain couples TRBV30 to TRBJ1-1; D is possibly TRBD1 (6 bases). Germline values: CDR1 GTSNPN, CDR2 SVGIG (reference sequence). The V gene lost 5 bases and the J gene lost 9 bases, with 10 bases spanning the gap. CDR3 length: 10 residues. The CDR3 bases are TGTGCCTGGGTGGGGACAAAAGCTTTCTTT. Amino acids: CAWVGTKAFF. Supplemented by reference TRBV30 and TRBJ1-1, the full variable domain reads SQTIHQWPATLVQPVGSPLSLECTVEGTSNPNLYWYRQAAGRGLQLLFYSVGIGQISSEVPQNLSASRPQDRQFILSSKKLLLSDSGFYLCAWVGTKAFFGQGTRLTVV.

This chain connects TRBV19 to TRBJ2-3; D perhaps matches TRBD1 (8 bases). The CDR3 consists of 17 residues. With 5 bases removed from V and 3 bases from J, the gap between germline ends came to 21 bases. The germline V gene has CDR1 LNHDA and CDR2 SQIVND (reference sequence). CDR3 coding DNA: TGTGCCAGTAGTGACTCTCCGACAGGGGAGGGTACAGATACGCAGTATTTT. Protein sequence: CASSDSPTGEGTDTQYF.

The V call is TRBV5-1, the J call TRBJ2-5, with 7 bases aligning to TRBD1. This CDR3 contains 15 residues. Germline trimming cut 4 bases from V and 5 bases from J; bases unmatched to any gene: 11. Germline loops: CDR1 SGHRS, CDR2 YFSETQ. The chain's CDR3 is CASSPTTGAGETQYF. The CDR3 coding sequence is TGCGCCAGCAGCCCGACCACAGGGGCAGGGGAGACCCAGTACTTC.

The rearrangement links TRBV10-3 to TRBJ1-1; 9 nucleotides agree with TRBD1. This CDR3 has 14 residues. Trimming at V came to 8 bases and at J to 2 bases, leaving 6 bases not matched to a gene. Germline-derived CDR1 and CDR2 are ENHRY and SYGVKD. DNA of the CDR3: TGTGCCATCCGGGACAGGGTTCCAAACACTGAAGCTTTCTTT. Its translation: CAIRDRVPNTEAFF.

The genes are TRBV3-1 (or the pseudogene TRBV3-2) and TRBJ2-5, with 9 positions matching TRBD1. CDR3 size: 15 residues. Germline lookup yields CDR1 LGHDT and CDR2 YNNKEL (reference sequence). J gave up 5 bases and V 4 bases, and 8 bases lay outside the gene matches. CDR3 coding DNA: TGTGCCAGCAGCCCCGGGACAGGGTCAGGGGAGACCCAGTACTTC. Its protein is CASSPGTGSGETQYF.

The gene calls are TRBV28 and TRBJ1-2; D gene uncertain. CDR1 is MDHEN and CDR2 is SYDVKM in the germline V gene. This CDR3 region has 13 residues. The V and J ends lost 6 bases and 0 bases respectively, with 8 bases between them. The CDR3 region is CASREVANYGYTF. The CDR3 DNA sequence: TGTGCCAGCAGGGAGGTAGCTAACTATGGCTACACCTTC.

CDR3 DNA: TGTGCCAGCAGTTACTCCGGGCAGGGAAGAGAAGCTTTCTTT. It codes for CASSYSGQGREAFF. J is TRBJ1-1 and V is TRBV6-6; a weak D match, TRBD1 (5 bases). This CDR3 has 14 residues. Germline V gene sequence: CDR1 MNHNY, CDR2 SVGAGI (reference sequence). V dropped 0 bases and J dropped 8 bases, with 13 bases sitting between them.

This clone was picked up a small number of times. V gene TRBV7-9 combines with J gene TRBJ1-1, with TRBD1 matching over 10 bases. The germline V gene encodes CDR1 SEHNR and CDR2 FQNEAQ (reference sequence). This CDR3 spans 15 amino acids. V shed 5 bases and J 5 bases; nucleotides not matched to a gene: 8. For the CDR3, the DNA is TGTGCCAGCAGCCAAAGGACAGGGGGAAATACTGAAGCTTTCTTT. This encodes CASSQRTGGNTEAFF. Combining the CDR3 with reference TRBV7-9 and TRBJ1-1 gives the whole variable domain DTGVSQNPRHKITKRGQNVTFRCDPISEHNRLYWYRQTLGQGPEFLTYFQNEAQLEKSRLLSDRFSAERPKGSFSTLEIQRTEQGDSAMYLCASSQRTGGNTEAFFGQGTRLTVV.

J is TRBJ2-1 and V is TRBV6-5; a possible D gene is TRBD2 (5 bases). Germline-derived CDR1 and CDR2 are MNHEY and SVGAGI. The CDR3 is 16 residues long. The V gene lost 0 bases and the J gene lost 0 bases, with 9 bases spanning the gap. Here the CDR3 reads CASSYSDFRSYNEQFF. In DNA, the CDR3 is TGTGCCAGCAGTTACTCGGACTTTCGCTCCTACAATGAGCAGTTCTTC.

This clone was recorded only once. The rearrangement uses TRBV3-1 (or the pseudogene TRBV3-2) and TRBJ2-5, with TRBD1 matching 7 bases. The V and J ends lost 4 bases and 5 bases, in that order; junction bases with no gene match: 10. This CDR3 is 15 amino acids long. Per the germline V gene, CDR1 is LGHDT and CDR2 is YNNKEL (reference sequence). The CDR3 reads CASSRVRQGRETQYF. CDR3 in DNA: TGTGCCAGCAGCCGGGTCAGACAGGGTCGGGAGACCCAGTACTTC.

This clone was counted once. The chain links TRBV5-1 to TRBJ1-4; 7 bases line up with TRBD1. Germline CDR1 SGHRS, CDR2 YFSETQ. The CDR3 consists of 14 residues. V shed 2 bases, J shed 5 bases, and the junction held 3 bases outside the gene matches. CDR3 bases: TGCGCCAGCAGCTTTGGACAGGCGAATGAAAAACTGTTTTTT. Its protein product is CASSFGQANEKLFF.

This CDR3 reads CASSPRASRVTYEQYF. CDR3 bases: TGTGCCAGCAGCCCCAGGGCGTCTAGAGTTACCTACGAGCAGTACTTC. The rearrangement links TRBV7-9 to TRBJ2-7; TRBD1 is a possible D gene (5 bases). The CDR3 is 16 amino acids. The germline V gene encodes CDR1 SEHNR and CDR2 FQNEAQ (reference sequence). Trimming shortened V by 5 bases and J by 2 bases, and 19 bases separated the two germline ends.

V and J are TRBV19 and TRBJ1-2, with D possibly matching TRBD1 (5 bases). There are 15 residues in the CDR3. CDR1 is LNHDA, CDR2 SQIVND, per germline (reference sequence). V was clipped by 1 base and J by 8 bases, with 17 bases between them. The CDR3, as DNA: TGTGCCAGTAGTATAGGTTGGGGCGGGGATGACGGCTACACCTTC. This translates into CASSIGWGGDDGYTF.

A few counts support this clone. The rearrangement uses TRBV6-5 and TRBJ1-5, with 11 bases lining up with TRBD1. CDR1 is MNHEY, CDR2 SVGAGI, per germline. The CDR3 contains 13 residues. The V segment lost 10 bases and the J segment 6 bases; nucleotides outside the gene matches: 5. This CDR3 reads CATGQGAGQPQHF. The DNA of the CDR3 is TGTGCCACCGGACAGGGGGCAGGTCAGCCCCAGCATTTT.

The rearrangement links TRBV6-4 to TRBJ1-2; D call uncertain. The CDR3 loop spans 14 amino acids. The germline V gene encodes CDR1 MRHNA and CDR2 SNTAGT. Trimming took 3 bases from V and 4 from J, leaving 12 bases between them. CDR3 nucleotide sequence: TGTGCCAGCAGTGATCCGGGCCGGGGCTATGGCTACACCTTC. It translates to CASSDPGRGYGYTF.

CDR3 loop: CATSRAAQGAPGANVLTF. The CDR3 DNA sequence: TGTGCCACCAGCAGAGCCGCCCAGGGGGCGCCTGGGGCCAACGTCCTGACTTTC. V usage is TRBV15 and J usage is TRBJ2-6; 8 bases agree with TRBD1. This CDR3 has 18 residues. J was trimmed by 2 bases and V by 1 base; bases with no gene match: 7. Germline V lookup: CDR1 LNHNV, CDR2 YYDKDF (reference sequence).